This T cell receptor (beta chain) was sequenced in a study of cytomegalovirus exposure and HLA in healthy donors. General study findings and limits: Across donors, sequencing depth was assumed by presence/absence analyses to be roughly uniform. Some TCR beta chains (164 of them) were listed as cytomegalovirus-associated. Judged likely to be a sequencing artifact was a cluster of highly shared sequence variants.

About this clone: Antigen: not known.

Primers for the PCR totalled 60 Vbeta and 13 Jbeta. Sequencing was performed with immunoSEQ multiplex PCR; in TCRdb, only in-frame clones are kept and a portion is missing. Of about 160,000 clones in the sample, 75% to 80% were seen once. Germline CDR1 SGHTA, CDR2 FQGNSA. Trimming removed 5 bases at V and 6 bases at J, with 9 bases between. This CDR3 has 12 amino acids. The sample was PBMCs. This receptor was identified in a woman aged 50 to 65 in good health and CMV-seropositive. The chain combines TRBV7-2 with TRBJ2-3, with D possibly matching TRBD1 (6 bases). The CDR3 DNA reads TGTGCCAGCAGCCCGAGGGGGGATACGCAGTATTTT. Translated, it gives CASSPRGDTQYF.